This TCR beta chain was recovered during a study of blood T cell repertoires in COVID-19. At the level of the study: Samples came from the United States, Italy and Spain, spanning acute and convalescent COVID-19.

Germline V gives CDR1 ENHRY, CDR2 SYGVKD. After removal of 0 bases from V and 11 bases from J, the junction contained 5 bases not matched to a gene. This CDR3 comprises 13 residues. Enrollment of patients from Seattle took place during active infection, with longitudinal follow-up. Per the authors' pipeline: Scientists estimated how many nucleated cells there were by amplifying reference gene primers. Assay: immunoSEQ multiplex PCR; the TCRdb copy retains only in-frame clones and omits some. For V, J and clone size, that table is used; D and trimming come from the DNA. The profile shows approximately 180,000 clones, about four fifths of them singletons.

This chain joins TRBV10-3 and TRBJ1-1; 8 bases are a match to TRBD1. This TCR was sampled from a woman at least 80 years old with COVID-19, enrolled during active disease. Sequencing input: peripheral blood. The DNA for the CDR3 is TGTGCCATCAGTGAGTCCCAGGGGGCAGAGGCTTTCTTT. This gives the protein CAISESQGAEAFF.